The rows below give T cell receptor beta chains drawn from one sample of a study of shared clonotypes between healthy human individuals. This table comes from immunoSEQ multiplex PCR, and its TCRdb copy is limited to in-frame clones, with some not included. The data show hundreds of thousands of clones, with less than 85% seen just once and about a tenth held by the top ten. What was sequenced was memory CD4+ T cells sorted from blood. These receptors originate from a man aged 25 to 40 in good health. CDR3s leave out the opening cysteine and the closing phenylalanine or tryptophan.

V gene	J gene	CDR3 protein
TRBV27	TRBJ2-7	ASSQREARGTYEQY
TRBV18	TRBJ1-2	ASSSPGRGAYSGYT
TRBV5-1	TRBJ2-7	ASSEYRGASYEQY
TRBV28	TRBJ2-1	ASSPFSTRNNEQF
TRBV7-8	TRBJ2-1	ASSLDRGVQLF
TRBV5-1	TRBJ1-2	ASSFGGHPFSGYT
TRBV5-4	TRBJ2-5	ASSRASGETQY
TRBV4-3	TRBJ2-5	ASSQDGAKGETQY
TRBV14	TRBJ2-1	ASSHLLGLASEQF
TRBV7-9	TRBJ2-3	ASSPGEGSTDTQY
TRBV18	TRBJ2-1	ASSPIAGGMIDEQF
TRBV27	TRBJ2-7	ASSSRGAYEQY
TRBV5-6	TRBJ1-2	ASSVLQTGANYGYT
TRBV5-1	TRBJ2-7	ASAPGRPAGDEQY
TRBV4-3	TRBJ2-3	ASSQGKPSRGDTQY
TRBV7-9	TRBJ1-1	ASSHTKQGTNTEAF
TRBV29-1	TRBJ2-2	SVRLQGAMWELF
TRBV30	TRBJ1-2	AWWGSTGDGYT
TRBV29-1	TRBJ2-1	SVELFGTGRFGLGWGNEQF
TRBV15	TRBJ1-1	ATSRDLGPNTEAF
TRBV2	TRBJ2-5	ASSEPWLAGGGGETQY
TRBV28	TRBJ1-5	ASSPSNRVGAQH
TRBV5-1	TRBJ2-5	ASSLQGGQETQY
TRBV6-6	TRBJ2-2	ASSSIGATELF
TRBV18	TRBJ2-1	ASSRDRNNEQF
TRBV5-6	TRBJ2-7	ASTLGRTNSYEQY
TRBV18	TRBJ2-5	ASSPRPTGVETQY
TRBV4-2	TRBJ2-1	ASSQLAGGYNEQF
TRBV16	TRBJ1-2	ASRPTGGNGDYGYT
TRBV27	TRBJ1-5	ASSFPEGPQH
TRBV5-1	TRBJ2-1	ASSRPSGRSYNEQF
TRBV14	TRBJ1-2	ASSQDSSGYT
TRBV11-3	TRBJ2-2	ASSTTGASNTGELF
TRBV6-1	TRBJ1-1	ASVEGAANTEAF
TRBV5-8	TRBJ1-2	ASSLELLSGVGYT
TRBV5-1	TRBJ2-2	ASTKGQENTGELF
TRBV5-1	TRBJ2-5	ASRPGTGQETQY
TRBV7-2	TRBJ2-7	ASSFTGGGEQY
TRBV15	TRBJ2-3	ATSAFRRGTEDTQY
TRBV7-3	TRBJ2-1	ASSLPGTKRQF
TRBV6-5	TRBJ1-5	ASSQRRTGNQPQH
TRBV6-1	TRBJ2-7	ASSERGQVYEQY
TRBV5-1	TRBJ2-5	ATSEFSIQETQY
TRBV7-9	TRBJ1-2	ASSLGEQGNYGYT
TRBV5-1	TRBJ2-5	ASSVAGTSQETQY
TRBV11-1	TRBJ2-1	ASTGTGYNEQF
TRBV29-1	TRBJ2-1	SVAPGGLDPKF
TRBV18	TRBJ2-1	ASSPQPAQGNGHNEQF
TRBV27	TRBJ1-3	ADPRTEDYSGNTIY
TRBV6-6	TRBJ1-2	ASTDGYGYT
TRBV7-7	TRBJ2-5	ASSQGRGTQY
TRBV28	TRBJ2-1	ASSFSLAGVGEQF
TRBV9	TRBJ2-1	ASSIGSGNNEQF